One sample yielded the 6 T cell receptor beta chains listed below, sequenced in a study of T-cell memory formation after mild COVID-19. One entry per CDR3 protein, called by TCRdb with MiXCR from the 5' RACE reads. In the table there are hundreds of thousands of distinct CDR3 sequences, roughly 20% of which are singletons. Sample: PBMCs or a T cell subset sorted from them (not recorded which). These receptors all come from an adult woman who had mild COVID-19 (a few samples of this study predate the infection). Cell type and time point are not known.

The chain carries TRBV20-1 and TRBJ1-3; the D is unclear. Germline CDR1 reads DFQATT; CDR2 reads SNEGSKA (reference sequence). V lost 3 bases and J 1 base, leaving 7 bases between the germline ends. The CDR3 runs 13 residues. The CDR3 here is CSASRESGNTIYF. Written as DNA, the CDR3 is TGCAGTGCTAGTAGGGAGTCTGGAAACACCATATATTTT.

The J gene is TRBJ2-7, the V gene TRBV6-2 or TRBV6-3; TRBD2 matches 7 bases. The V segment lost 7 bases and the J segment 9 bases; nucleotides outside the gene matches: 18. Germline CDR1 and CDR2: MNHEY and SVGEGT. The CDR3 length is 15 residues. The chain's CDR3 is CASIFDGRSTAGQYF. The CDR3 DNA is TGTGCCAGCATCTTTGACGGGAGGTCTACCGCTGGGCAGTACTTC.

This clonotype has just a few counts. The chain is built from TRBV6-5 and TRBJ1-2; maybe TRBD1 (6 bases). V was shortened by 5 bases and J by 7 bases, with 8 bases between the two germline ends. The germline V gene encodes CDR1 MNHEY and CDR2 SVGAGI. This CDR3 region has 11 residues. As DNA, the CDR3 is TGTGCCAGCAGTCCAGGGGCTGGCTACACCTTC. Translated: CASSPGAGYTF.

The chain employs TRBV29-1 and TRBJ2-1; 7 positions match TRBD1. Germline values: CDR1 SQVTM, CDR2 ANQGSEA. The CDR3 totals 15 residues. Germline trimming cut 0 bases from V and 4 bases from J; bases unmatched to any gene: 6. The CDR3 nucleotides read TGCAGCGTTGAAGAAGAAGGGGGCGGTTACAATGAGCAGTTCTTC. Its protein product is CSVEEEGGGYNEQFF.

This clonotype showed up just a few times. V usage is TRBV7-9 and J usage is TRBJ2-2; 9 nucleotides agree with TRBD2. V dropped 9 bases and J dropped 0; count of bases not matched to a gene: 5. CDR1 and CDR2 (germline): SEHNR, FQNEAQ (reference sequence). The CDR3 loop spans 15 amino acids. CDR3 region: CASQRTSANTGELFF. As DNA, the CDR3 is TGTGCCAGTCAAAGGACTAGCGCGAACACCGGGGAGCTGTTTTTT. The full variable domain, in which reference TRBV7-9 and TRBJ2-2 provide the parts outside the CDR3, is DTGVSQNPRHKITKRGQNVTFRCDPISEHNRLYWYRQTLGQGPEFLTYFQNEAQLEKSRLLSDRFSAERPKGSFSTLEIQRTEQGDSAMYLCASQRTSANTGELFFGEGSRLTVL.

There are a few counts of this clonotype. The chain carries TRBV12-3 or TRBV12-4 and TRBJ1-3; TRBD1 might be the D (6 bases). The length of the CDR3 is 15 residues. Trimming removed 7 bases from V and 3 bases from J, with 16 bases in between. The CDR3 bases are TGTGCCAGCACCAAAGTGGGGGCATTTGGAAACACCATATATTTT. Its translation is CASTKVGAFGNTIYF.